What follows are 27 T cell receptor beta chains derived from one specimen sequenced in a study of human T cells and chemical hapten exposure. Described time point: patch test 3, about 24 weeks after DPC sensitization. Noted treatment: therapeutic diphenylcyclopropenone sensitization with weekly scalp DPC. TCRdb reanalysed the RACE reads using MiXCR and keeps one entry per CDR3 protein. The sample includes about 48,000 distinct CDR3 sequences, roughly 9.5% of them seen just once. The sample here was whole blood, taken in connection with sensitization to the hapten diphenylcyclopropenone (DPC). These receptors all stem from a woman in her forties with alopecia areata. Some clones in this sample may be carry-over from other donors' samples.

This clonotype occurred many times. The chain employs TRBV27 and TRBJ2-2, with TRBD1 matching over 9 bases. This CDR3 is built from 17 residues. V dropped 4 bases and J dropped 5; count of bases not matched to a gene: 11. In germline, CDR1 is MNHEY, CDR2 SMNVEV (reference sequence). CDR3 DNA sequence: TGTGCCAGCAGTTCCTTACGGACAGGGGTGTTTACCGGGGAGCTGTTTTTT. It specifies CASSSLRTGVFTGELFF.

This chain connects TRBV3-1 to TRBJ1-6; no reliable D call. The CDR3 is 18 residues long. Per germline, CDR1 LGHDT and CDR2 YNNKEL (reference sequence). Trimming shortened V by 0 bases and J by 0 bases, and 12 bases separated the two germline ends. In DNA form, the CDR3 reads TGTGCCAGCAGCCAAGATCTGGTGACTAGCTCCTATAATTCACCCCTCCACTTT. It is translated as CASSQDLVTSSYNSPLHF.

This clonotype occurred a few times. The chain couples TRBV29-1 to TRBJ2-1; 7 bases line up with TRBD1. V gave up 6 bases and J gave up 9 bases; unmatched junction bases: 2. The V gene's germline CDR1 is SQVTM and CDR2 ANQGSEA. The CDR3 spans 10 residues. The DNA for the CDR3 is TGCAGCGTCGGACAGGCTGAGCAGTTCTTC. This sequence encodes CSVGQAEQFF.

This clonotype was seen only a few times. J is TRBJ1-5 and V is TRBV20-1; the D is unclear. Trimming left V 4 bases short and J 4 bases short, with 14 bases between. The CDR3 is made up of 14 amino acids. Germline values: CDR1 DFQATT, CDR2 SNEGSKA (reference sequence). As DNA, the CDR3 is TGCAGTGCTACAATCCTCGGACGGAATCAGCCCCAGCATTTT. It specifies CSATILGRNQPQHF.

This clonotype was observed many times. The chain combines TRBV7-8 with TRBJ2-5; the D gene could be TRBD1 or TRBD2 (6 bases each). CDR1 is SGHVS and CDR2 is FQNEAQ in the germline V gene. V was cut by 5 bases and J by 5 bases, with 24 bases left in between. The CDR3 length is 17 residues. CDR3 protein: CASSQDLGGPIMETQYF. CDR3 DNA sequence: TGTGCCAGCAGCCAAGACCTGGGGGGCCCGATAATGGAGACCCAGTACTTC.

This clonotype was seen a few times. The chain is built from TRBV27 and TRBJ2-3, with D perhaps matching TRBD1 (6 bases). Germline V gene sequence: CDR1 MNHEY, CDR2 SMNVEV (reference sequence). Deletions cut 6 bases from V and 0 bases from J, with 10 bases between. This CDR3 has 14 residues. The CDR3 bases are TGTGCCAGCAGAGACGGGACAAGCACAGATACGCAGTATTTT. It yields the protein CASRDGTSTDTQYF.

The chain has TRBV6-2 or TRBV6-3 and TRBJ1-1; D is undetermined. Germline V gene data show CDR1 as MNHEY and CDR2 as SVGEGT. The CDR3 sequence is 15 residues long. Trimming left V 6 bases short and J 0 bases short, with 14 bases between. The CDR3 loop is CASRSKGRMNTEAFF. DNA of the CDR3: TGTGCCAGCAGGTCCAAAGGACGGATGAACACTGAAGCTTTCTTT.

The chain has TRBV30 and TRBJ2-5; 9 nucleotides agree with TRBD1. Trimming took 1 base from V and 2 from J; bases not matched to a gene: 5. Germline-derived CDR1 and CDR2 are GTSNPN and SVGIG (reference sequence). The CDR3 covers 15 residues. CDR3 DNA sequence: TGTGCCTGGAGTGAGGACAGGGGATATCAAGAGACCCAGTACTTC. It specifies CAWSEDRGYQETQYF.

This clonotype was seen many times. This chain links TRBV4-3 with TRBJ1-4; TRBD1 matches at 9 bases. After removal of 1 base from V and 3 bases from J, the junction contained 0 bases not matched to a gene. CDR3 length: 15 residues. Per germline, CDR1 LGHNA and CDR2 YSLEER. The CDR3 DNA reads as TGCGCCAGCAGCCAAGGGGACAGGGCTAATGAAAAACTGTTTTTT. Protein: CASSQGDRANEKLFF.

There are many counts of this clonotype. In DNA, the CDR3 is TGCGCCAGCAGCTGGGGGGTAGGAGAAGAGACCCAGTACTTC. It translates to CASSWGVGEETQYF. V and J are TRBV5-1 and TRBJ2-5; TRBD2 might be the D (6 bases). This CDR3 is 14 amino acids long. Trimming stripped 3 bases from V and 3 bases from J, with 12 bases between. Germline V gene sequence: CDR1 SGHRS, CDR2 YFSETQ.

This clonotype was seen ten or more times. This chain joins TRBV12-3 or TRBV12-4 and TRBJ2-5; D gene ambiguous. The CDR3 totals 15 residues. Trimming cost V 6 bases and J 5 bases, with 19 bases left between them. The CDR3 region has the DNA TGTGCCAGCAGACTGGGCTCGATGGCGCTCGAGACCCAGTACTTC. The encoded protein is CASRLGSMALETQYF.

This CDR3 reads CSVRTSGGAPETQYF. Here the CDR3 DNA reads TGCAGTGTTAGGACTAGCGGGGGGGCCCCCGAGACCCAGTACTTC. The chain links TRBV20-1 to TRBJ2-5; 15 nucleotides line up with TRBD2. Germline lookup yields CDR1 DFQATT and CDR2 SNEGSKA (reference sequence). V lost 7 bases to trimming and J lost 5 bases; unmatched junction nucleotides: 8. The CDR3 extends over 15 amino acids.

This chain links TRBV20-1 with TRBJ2-5, with TRBD1 as a possible D gene (6 bases). V lost 1 base and J 2 bases, leaving 11 bases between the germline ends. This CDR3 region has 14 residues. Looked up from germline, CDR1 is DFQATT and CDR2 is SNEGSKA (reference sequence). The CDR3 DNA is TGCAGTGCTAGAGTCTGGGGGCTTCAAGAGACCCAGTACTTC. Encoded protein: CSARVWGLQETQYF.

This chain links TRBV7-8 with TRBJ2-3, with TRBD2 matching over 13 bases. V gave up 4 bases and J gave up 2 bases; unmatched junction bases: 6. Germline CDR1 and CDR2: SGHVS and FQNEAQ. The CDR3 extends over 17 amino acids. This chain's CDR3 is CASSSRTSGGITDTQYF. The DNA of the CDR3 is TGTGCCAGCAGCTCTAGGACTAGCGGGGGAATCACAGATACGCAGTATTTT.

This clonotype was recorded many times. This chain uses TRBV15 with TRBJ2-7, with 9 bases identical to TRBD1. CDR1 LNHNV and CDR2 YYDKDF come from the germline V gene (reference sequence). The CDR3 loop spans 16 amino acids. V dropped 0 bases and J dropped 5; count of bases not matched to a gene: 8. This CDR3 reads CATSRESGQGFDEQYF. The CDR3 DNA reads as TGTGCCACCAGCAGAGAATCAGGACAGGGGTTCGACGAGCAGTACTTC. Full variable domain (missing parts from reference TRBV15 and TRBJ2-7): DAMVIQNPRYQVTQFGKPVTLSCSQTLNHNVMYWYQQKSSQAPKLLFHYYDKDFNNEADTPDNFQSRRPNTSFCFLDIRSPGLGDTAMYLCATSRESGQGFDEQYFGPGTRLTVT.

The V gene is TRBV7-2, the J gene TRBJ2-1; the D call may be TRBD1 or TRBD2 (5 bases each). The CDR3 totals 16 residues. Between the trimmed V and J ends, which lost 5 bases and 5 bases, there was a span of 19 bases. Germline CDR1 and CDR2: SGHTA and FQGNSA. The CDR3 here is CASSPRGTAINNEQFF. As DNA, the CDR3 is TGTGCCAGCAGCCCTAGAGGGACGGCGATAAACAATGAGCAGTTCTTC. The variable domain in full, with the rest retrieved from reference TRBV7-2 and TRBJ2-1, is GAGVSQSPSNKVTEKGKDVELRCDPISGHTALYWYRQSLGQGLEFLIYFQGNSAPDKSGLPSDRFSAERTGGSVSTLTIQRTQQEDSAVYLCASSPRGTAINNEQFFGPGTRLTVL.

The chain joins TRBV20-1 to TRBJ2-1; maybe TRBD1 (5 bases). CDR1 and CDR2 (germline): DFQATT, SNEGSKA (reference sequence). The CDR3 loop spans 12 amino acids. The CDR3 reads CRGNRLGNEQFF. The DNA of the CDR3 is TGCAGGGGAAACAGGTTGGGCAATGAGCAGTTCTTC.

This clonotype was found many times. This rearrangement joins TRBV7-7 to TRBJ2-1; TRBD2 agrees at 8 bases. The CDR3 covers 15 residues. The V gene end was trimmed by 5 bases and the J gene end by 7 bases; junction bases not matched to a gene: 10. CDR1 is SSHAT and CDR2 is FNYEAQ in the germline V gene (reference sequence). The DNA for the CDR3 is TGTGCCAGCAGCCCTTTTGGCGGGGGGTGGAATGAGCAGTTCTTC. Residues: CASSPFGGGWNEQFF.

This clonotype was observed a handful of times. The CDR3: CASWAGSGANVLTF. In DNA form, the CDR3 reads TGTGCCAGCTGGGCGGGTTCTGGGGCCAACGTCCTGACTTTC. The chain employs TRBV11-2 and TRBJ2-6, with D perhaps matching TRBD2 (5 bases). Per germline, CDR1 SGHAT and CDR2 FQNNGV. The CDR3 covers 14 residues. Trimming took 8 bases from V and 1 from J, leaving 9 bases between them.

This clonotype was detected ten times or more. The V gene is TRBV29-1, the J gene TRBJ1-1; weak D call: TRBD1 (5 bases). Germline loops: CDR1 SQVTM, CDR2 ANQGSEA. The ends were cut back, 6 bases at V and 5 bases at J, with 16 bases in the middle. The CDR3 has 13 amino acids. The CDR3 reads CSVGRVSGTEAFF. As DNA, the CDR3 is TGCAGCGTGGGCAGGGTAAGTGGGACTGAAGCTTTCTTT.

There are many counts of this clonotype. This chain uses TRBV19 with TRBJ2-7; D tentatively reads TRBD1 or TRBD2 (6 bases each). V lost 5 bases to trimming and J lost 3 bases, with 23 bases between them. CDR1 LNHDA and CDR2 SQIVND come from the germline V gene (reference sequence). This CDR3 is 17 amino acids long. The CDR3 protein is CASSAGGGKKSNYEQYF. The CDR3 bases are TGTGCCAGTAGTGCCGGAGGGGGGAAAAAATCTAACTACGAGCAGTACTTC. The full variable domain, rest sourced from reference TRBV19 and TRBJ2-7, is DGGITQSPKYLFRKEGQNVTLSCEQNLNHDAMYWYRQDPGQGLRLIYYSQIVNDFQKGDIAEGYSVSREKKESFPLTVTSAQKNPTAFYLCASSAGGGKKSNYEQYFGPGTRLTVT.

This clonotype has ten or more counts. The V and J genes are TRBV12-3 or TRBV12-4 and TRBJ1-5; D remains unclear. Trimming left V 6 bases short and J 9 bases short, with 15 bases between. This CDR3 is 13 amino acids long. The CDR3 loop is CASRADGPAPQHF. CDR3 DNA sequence: TGTGCCAGCAGAGCGGACGGGCCGGCGCCCCAGCATTTT.

The chain is built from TRBV9 and TRBJ2-7; D is unresolved. This CDR3 has 12 residues. The ends were cut back, 4 bases at V and 7 bases at J, with 12 bases in the middle. The germline CDR1 and CDR2 sequences are SGDLS and YYNGEE. CDR3 nucleotides: TGTGCCAGCAGCCAACCAGCCCGGGAGCAGTACTTC. Amino acids: CASSQPAREQYF.

In its sample, this clonotype was seen many times. V gene TRBV28 combines with J gene TRBJ2-3; perhaps TRBD2 as D (5 bases). The length of the CDR3 is 15 residues. With 8 bases removed from V and 4 bases from J, the gap between germline ends came to 19 bases. Germline V gene lookup returns CDR1 MDHEN and CDR2 SYDVKM. This chain's CDR3 is CASHGGLRFSDTQYF. The CDR3 nucleotides read TGTGCCAGCCACGGCGGGTTGAGGTTCTCAGATACGCAGTATTTT.

The chain employs TRBV28 and TRBJ1-5, with a weak D call TRBD1 (5 bases). V was pared by 6 bases and J by 6 bases, with 12 bases between. CDR1 is MDHEN and CDR2 is SYDVKM in the germline V gene. This CDR3 is built from 13 residues. The CDR3 sequence: CASSHLRGQPQHF. The CDR3 DNA sequence: TGTGCCAGCAGCCACCTAAGGGGTCAGCCCCAGCATTTT.

This clonotype occurred many times. This chain links TRBV12-3 or TRBV12-4 with TRBJ1-1; D unclear. Trimming took 3 bases from V and 2 from J, leaving 7 bases between them. The CDR3 spans 13 residues. The CDR3 here is CASSLYSNTEAFF. CDR3 bases: TGTGCCAGCAGTTTGTACTCAAACACTGAAGCTTTCTTT.

The chain joins TRBV5-8 to TRBJ2-7; D unclear. CDR1 and CDR2 from the germline V gene are SGHTS and YDEGEE. The length of the CDR3 is 12 residues. Between the trimmed V and J ends, which lost 1 base and 3 bases, there was a span of 5 bases. CDR3 nucleotides: TGTGCCAGCAGCTTGAAAAGCTACGAGCAGTACTTC. Amino acids: CASSLKSYEQYF.